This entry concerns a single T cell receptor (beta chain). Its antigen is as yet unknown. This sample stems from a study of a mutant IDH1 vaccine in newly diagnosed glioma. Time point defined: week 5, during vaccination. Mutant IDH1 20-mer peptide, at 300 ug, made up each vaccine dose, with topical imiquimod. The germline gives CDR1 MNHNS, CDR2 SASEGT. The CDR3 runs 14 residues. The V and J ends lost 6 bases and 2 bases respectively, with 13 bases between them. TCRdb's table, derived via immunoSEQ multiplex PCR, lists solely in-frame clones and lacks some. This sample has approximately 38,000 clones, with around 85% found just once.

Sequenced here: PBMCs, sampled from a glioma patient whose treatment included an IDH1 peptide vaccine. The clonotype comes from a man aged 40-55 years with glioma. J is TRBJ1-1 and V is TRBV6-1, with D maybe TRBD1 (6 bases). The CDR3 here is CASRDGQFNTEAFF. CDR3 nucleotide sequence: TGTGCCAGCAGGGATGGACAGTTTAACACTGAAGCTTTCTTT.